A single sample gave rise to the 20 T cell receptor beta chains below, sequenced in a study of blood T cells in healthy people across ages. Sample-barcoded 5' priming and a J-beta primer mix drove a second PCR of about 7 to 12 cycles. TCRdb analysed the 5' RACE reads with MiXCR anew, one entry per CDR3 protein. Of hundreds of thousands of distinct CDR3 sequences listed, 24% are singletons. This sample was shared with a second study, whose subject was T cells of mothers and their children.

Sequencing was performed on blood. The receptors derive from a boy aged 5-17 years in good health.

The CDR3 here is CASSSTGDGIFGEKLFF. The DNA of the CDR3 is TGTGCCAGCAGTTCGACAGGGGACGGGATATTTGGTGAAAAACTGTTTTTT. This chain links TRBV7-9 with TRBJ1-4; 8 positions agree with TRBD1. Germline-derived CDR1 and CDR2 are SEHNR and FQNEAQ (reference sequence). V shed 6 bases and J 7 bases; nucleotides not matched to a gene: 16. The CDR3 length is 17 residues.

This clonotype was recorded a few times. The chain combines TRBV29-1 with TRBJ2-7, with TRBD2 identical over 9 bases. CDR1 SQVTM and CDR2 ANQGSEA come from the germline V gene. The junction had 19 bases not matched to a gene; V was cut back by 6 bases and J by 1 base. The CDR3 is 18 amino acids. In DNA, the CDR3 is TGCAGCGTCCTCGGTATAGGACTAGCGAGGACCGATTCCTACGAGCAGTACTTC. Translating gives CSVLGIGLARTDSYEQYF.

The V call is TRBV24-1, the J call TRBJ2-7, with 8 bases that match TRBD1. The CDR3 runs 13 residues. The germline CDR1 and CDR2 sequences are KGHDR and SFDVKD. V lost 10 bases and J lost 6; bases outside the gene matches: 10. The CDR3: CATGQAARSEQYF. The CDR3 DNA is TGTGCCACGGGACAGGCGGCTAGGAGCGAGCAGTACTTC.

This chain joins TRBV9 and TRBJ2-1; D unresolved. V was cut by 3 bases and J by 7 bases, with 11 bases left in between. CDR1 is SGDLS and CDR2 is YYNGEE in the germline V gene. CDR3 length: 13 residues. The CDR3 DNA reads TGTGCCAGCAGCGGAGTGTATATGAATGAGCAGTTCTTC. This gives the protein CASSGVYMNEQFF.

The sample holds a few counts of this clonotype. The chain has TRBV20-1 and TRBJ1-2, with 9 bases matching TRBD1. The CDR3 contains 14 residues. CDR1 DFQATT and CDR2 SNEGSKA come from the germline V gene (reference sequence). V shed 6 bases and J 1 base; nucleotides not matched to a gene: 6. CDR3 DNA: TGCAGTGCAAAGAGGACAGGGGTTAACTATGGCTACACCTTC. It codes for CSAKRTGVNYGYTF.

The CDR3 bases are TGTGCCAGCAGTGATCCAGCAGCTAGCACAGATACGCAGTATTTT. Protein product: CASSDPAASTDTQYF. This chain joins TRBV2 and TRBJ2-3; no reliable D call. The CDR3 is 15 residues long. Germline V gene lookup returns CDR1 SNHLY and CDR2 FYNNEI. Trimming pared 3 bases from V and 0 bases from J, leaving 10 bases between.

The sample holds a few counts of this clonotype. This rearrangement joins TRBV7-3 to TRBJ1-6, with 7 nucleotides matching TRBD1. This CDR3 contains 14 residues. V was pared by 6 bases and J by 6 bases, with 5 bases of the junction left unmatched. Per the germline V gene, CDR1 is SGHTA and CDR2 is FQGTGA. CDR3 amino acids: CASSLGQTNSPLHF. The CDR3 region has the DNA TGTGCCAGCAGTTTGGGACAGACTAATTCACCCCTCCACTTT. Filled out from reference TRBV7-3 and TRBJ1-6, the complete variable domain reads GAGVSQTPSNKVTEKGKYVELRCDPISGHTALYWYRQSLGQGPEFLIYFQGTGAADDSGLPNDRFFAVRPEGSVSTLKIQRTERGDSAVYLCASSLGQTNSPLHFGNGTRLTVT.

This clonotype was picked up a small number of times. The genes are TRBV5-1 and TRBJ1-6; the D gene is possibly TRBD1 (5 bases). V lost 4 bases and J lost 0, with 14 bases in between. CDR3 length: 17 amino acids. Looked up from germline, CDR1 is SGHRS and CDR2 is YFSETQ. CDR3 region: CASSPTGLSSYNSPLHF. The CDR3 DNA follows: TGCGCCAGCAGCCCGACGGGACTTAGCTCCTATAATTCACCCCTCCACTTT.

V gene TRBV4-2 combines with J gene TRBJ2-4; 8 positions agree with TRBD1. Per germline, CDR1 LGHNA and CDR2 YNFKEQ. This CDR3 spans 18 amino acids. V shed 0 bases and J 2 bases; nucleotides not matched to a gene: 9. CDR3 DNA sequence: TGTGCCAGCAGCCAAGAATTCCGGCAGGGGGCTTCCAAAAACATTCAGTACTTC. It codes for CASSQEFRQGASKNIQYF.

V usage is TRBV27 and J usage is TRBJ2-1; 10 bases agree with TRBD2. This CDR3 is 16 amino acids long. Germline loops: CDR1 MNHEY, CDR2 SMNVEV (reference sequence). Trimming took 0 bases from V and 7 from J; bases not matched to a gene: 6. The DNA of the CDR3 is TGTGCCAGCAGTTTATCGGCGGTAGCGGGGGGAAATGAGCAGTTCTTC. Translation: CASSLSAVAGGNEQFF.

The table lists this clonotype with a few counts. V and J are TRBV7-3 and TRBJ2-1, with 12 bases fitting TRBD2. V trimming: 5 bases; J trimming: 6 bases; junction bases outside the gene matches: 8. The CDR3 has 16 residues. CDR1 is SGHTA and CDR2 is FQGTGA in the germline V gene. CDR3 coding DNA: TGTGCCAGCAGCCCCAAACTAGCGGGGGGAGTCAATGAGCAGTTCTTC. This sequence encodes CASSPKLAGGVNEQFF. Using reference TRBV7-3 and TRBJ2-1 for the parts outside the CDR3, the full variable domain is GAGVSQTPSNKVTEKGKYVELRCDPISGHTALYWYRQSLGQGPEFLIYFQGTGAADDSGLPNDRFFAVRPEGSVSTLKIQRTERGDSAVYLCASSPKLAGGVNEQFFGPGTRLTVL.

The chain employs TRBV6-2 or TRBV6-3 and TRBJ1-1, with a tentative D call TRBD1 (5 bases). The germline V and J ends were trimmed by 6 bases and 10 bases, with 15 bases remaining between them. Germline V gene data show CDR1 as MNHEY and CDR2 as SVGEGT. The CDR3 consists of 12 residues. In nucleotides, the CDR3 is TGTGCCAGCAGGAACAGGAGGATAGGAGCTTTCTTT. Translating gives CASRNRRIGAFF.

Of note for this clonotype: The junction does not match germline at one end; this may be a read error. This chain links TRBV3-1 with TRBJ2-1; either TRBD1 or TRBD2 may supply D (5 bases each). Per germline, CDR1 LGHDT and CDR2 YNNKEL (reference sequence). This CDR3 has 17 amino acids. This CDR3 is CVSSPPLSEPRGDEQFF. Written as DNA, the CDR3 is TGTGTCAGCAGCCCACCTCTGAGCGAGCCGAGGGGAGATGAGCAGTTCTTC.

This clonotype was seen more than once but under ten times. J is TRBJ2-5 and V is TRBV7-2; the D call may be TRBD1 or TRBD2 (5 bases each). The germline gives CDR1 SGHTA, CDR2 FQGNSA. The CDR3 is 15 residues long. The germline V and J ends were trimmed by 2 bases and 4 bases, with 14 bases remaining between them. As DNA, the CDR3 is TGTGCCAGCAGCTTATCCCCCGGGGCTCGAGAGACCCAGTACTTC. Its translation is CASSLSPGARETQYF.

The chain is built from TRBV28 and TRBJ2-1; 15 positions agree with TRBD2. The CDR3 sequence is 19 residues long. CDR1 is MDHEN and CDR2 is SYDVKM in the germline V gene. The V and J ends lost 1 base and 3 bases, in that order; junction bases with no gene match: 7. This CDR3 is CASSLSGTSGGRVYNEQFF. CDR3 nucleotide sequence: TGTGCCAGCAGTTTATCCGGGACTAGCGGGGGGCGGGTCTACAATGAGCAGTTCTTC. The variable domain in full, completed from reference TRBV28 and TRBJ2-1, reads DVKVTQSSRYLVKRTGEKVFLECVQDMDHENMFWYRQDPGLGLRLIYFSYDVKMKEKGDIPEGYSVSREKKERFSLILESASTNQTSMYLCASSLSGTSGGRVYNEQFFGPGTRLTVL.

This clonotype was observed a handful of times. This chain uses TRBV28 with TRBJ1-2; D possibly corresponds to TRBD1 (6 bases). V was cut by 6 bases and J by 4 bases, with 12 bases left in between. Germline V gene data show CDR1 as MDHEN and CDR2 as SYDVKM. The CDR3 spans 13 residues. CDR3 region: CASRTSGVYGYTF. The CDR3 DNA is TGTGCCAGCAGGACCTCAGGGGTCTATGGCTACACCTTC.

In this sample, this clonotype turned up a few times. This chain joins TRBV20-1 and TRBJ2-5; D uncertain. CDR3 size: 12 residues. With 4 bases removed from V and 0 bases from J, the gap between germline ends came to 6 bases. CDR1 DFQATT and CDR2 SNEGSKA come from the germline V gene (reference sequence). The CDR3 loop is CSATNNQETQYF. CDR3 DNA sequence: TGCAGTGCTACCAACAACCAAGAGACCCAGTACTTC.

This clonotype was counted between two and nine times. The chain links TRBV10-3 to TRBJ2-5; D call uncertain. The CDR3 has 17 amino acids. Germline loops: CDR1 ENHRY, CDR2 SYGVKD. The V gene lost 2 bases and the J gene lost 4 bases, with 20 bases spanning the gap. DNA of the CDR3: TGTGCCATCAGTGAGCCCCAGCCGGGCACGCCCAGAGAGACCCAGTACTTC. Amino acids: CAISEPQPGTPRETQYF.

This clonotype was detected a few times. The V gene is TRBV5-1, the J gene TRBJ2-3; D is possibly TRBD1 or TRBD2 (5 bases each). The CDR3 consists of 14 residues. Trimming took 4 bases from V and 6 from J, leaving 15 bases between them. Germline CDR1 SGHRS, CDR2 YFSETQ. CDR3 nucleotides: TGCGCCAGCAGCACCGGGACGGATTTCGATACGCAGTATTTT. Amino acid sequence: CASSTGTDFDTQYF.

This clonotype came up a few times. This chain joins TRBV12-3 or TRBV12-4 and TRBJ1-3; D unresolved. Trimming cost V 10 bases and J 4 bases, with 14 bases left between them. The CDR3 totals 13 residues. The CDR3 DNA reads TGTGCCACCGAAGGTGCAGTAGGAAACACCATATATTTT. It translates to CATEGAVGNTIYF.